These T cell receptor beta chains were read from a single sample in a study of preoperative IRX-2 immunotherapy in early breast cancer. The method was immunoSEQ multiplex PCR; TCRdb's version includes in-frame clones alone and lacks a portion of them. Found here are more than 20,000 clones, 80% to 90% of them singletons; the top ten hold 25% to 35%. The specimen comprised tumor tissue, sampled after IRX-2 immunotherapy. The receptors stem from a human donor with breast cancer. Each CDR3 is given with its conserved first and last residue. Fields, in order: D gene, J gene, clone size, V gene, CDR3 protein, CDR3 DNA. A D gene is named only where the DNA matches it firmly. Clone size is not always given. Where it is, it says once, few, many or a class for expanded clones.

NA	TRBJ1-3	once	TRBV7-9	CASRSGQTGVSGNTIYF	TGTGCCAGCAGATCCGGACAGACAGGAGTCTCTGGAAACACCATATATTTT
TRBD1	TRBJ2-7	NA	TRBV5-6	CASSLAGQGLIDHYEQYF	TGTGCCAGCAGCTTGGCAGGACAGGGTTTAATCGACCACTACGAGCAGTACTTC
TRBD2	TRBJ2-5	once	TRBV5-4	CASSRGTSGTEETQYF	TGTGCCAGCAGCCGAGGGACTAGCGGAACTGAAGAGACCCAGTACTTC
NA	TRBJ2-2	NA	TRBV11-3	CASSLEVGRELFF	TGTGCCAGCAGCTTAGAAGTCGGGAGGGAGCTGTTTTTT
NA	TRBJ2-5	NA	TRBV5-1	CASSLGWVQETQYF	TGCGCCAGCAGCTTGGGATGGGTACAAGAGACCCAGTACTTC
TRBD2	TRBJ2-3	NA	TRBV4-1	CASSRGLAGVTIRDTQYF	TGCGCCAGCAGCCGCGGACTAGCGGGGGTGACCATAAGAGATACGCAGTATTTT
TRBD1	TRBJ1-2	NA	TRBV18	CASSLTTGGSSYGYTF	TGTGCCAGCTCACTAACCACAGGGGGCTCGAGCTATGGCTACACCTTC
TRBD2	TRBJ2-5	NA	TRBV28	CASRPSGAPRETQYF	TGTGCCAGCAGGCCGAGCGGGGCCCCCAGAGAGACCCAGTACTTC
NA	TRBJ2-2	NA	TRBV10-3	CAISESGGGYTGELFF	TGTGCCATCAGTGAGTCGGGAGGGGGGTACACCGGGGAGCTGTTTTTT
TRBD1	TRBJ1-2	NA	TRBV5-1	CASSFTGADKGDYGYTF	TGCGCCAGCAGCTTTACAGGGGCGGACAAAGGCGACTATGGCTACACCTTC
TRBD2	TRBJ2-2	NA	TRBV19	CASIHKALAGGRGTGELFF	TGTGCCAGTATTCATAAGGCGCTAGCGGGGGGGCGAGGAACCGGGGAGCTGTTTTTT
NA	TRBJ1-4	NA	TRBV5-1	CASSLGGEKLFF	TGCGCCAGCAGCTTGGGCGGTGAAAAACTGTTTTTT
TRBD1	TRBJ1-2	NA	TRBV28	CGAGQRSYGYTF	TGTGGGGCGGGACAGAGAAGCTATGGCTACACCTTC
TRBD2	TRBJ2-7	NA	TRBV9	CASSVMGSGGEQYF	TGTGCCAGCAGCGTAATGGGTAGCGGGGGAGAGCAGTACTTC
TRBD1	TRBJ1-2	NA	TRBV9	CASSVDRTGVDYGYTF	TGTGCCAGCAGCGTAGACCGGACAGGGGTGGACTATGGCTACACCTTC
TRBD2	TRBJ2-5	NA	TRBV9	CASSVGASGGYQETQYF	TGTGCCAGCAGCGTAGGGGCTAGCGGGGGATACCAAGAGACCCAGTACTTC